This T cell receptor (beta chain) came from a study of cytomegalovirus exposure and HLA in healthy donors. The PCR employed 60 Vbeta primers together with 13 Jbeta primers. Sequencing was performed with immunoSEQ multiplex PCR; in TCRdb, only in-frame clones are kept and a portion is missing. The table includes about 180,000 clones, 75% to 90% detected once. Germline V gene sequence: CDR1 MNHNS, CDR2 SASEGT. The CDR3 extends over 20 amino acids. The trim removed 1 base at V and 1 base at J, leaving 10 bases unmatched. General study results and limits: Certain sequence variants were highly shared and formed a cluster, and this cluster was likely a sequencing artifact. A prior analysis recorded that most TCR beta V segments were productive about 87% or about 30% of the time.

Healthy donors of bone marrow made up the group. Comments on this clone: Its specificity is not known.

Specimen: PBMCs. The rearrangement uses TRBV6-1 and TRBJ2-1; 13 bases match TRBD2. The source is a girl aged 5-17 years in good health and CMV-seropositive. The chain's CDR3 is CASSEGLAGLAGLSYNEQFF. As DNA, the CDR3 is TGTGCCAGCAGTGAAGGTCTCGCGGGACTAGCGGGATTGTCCTACAATGAGCAGTTCTTC.